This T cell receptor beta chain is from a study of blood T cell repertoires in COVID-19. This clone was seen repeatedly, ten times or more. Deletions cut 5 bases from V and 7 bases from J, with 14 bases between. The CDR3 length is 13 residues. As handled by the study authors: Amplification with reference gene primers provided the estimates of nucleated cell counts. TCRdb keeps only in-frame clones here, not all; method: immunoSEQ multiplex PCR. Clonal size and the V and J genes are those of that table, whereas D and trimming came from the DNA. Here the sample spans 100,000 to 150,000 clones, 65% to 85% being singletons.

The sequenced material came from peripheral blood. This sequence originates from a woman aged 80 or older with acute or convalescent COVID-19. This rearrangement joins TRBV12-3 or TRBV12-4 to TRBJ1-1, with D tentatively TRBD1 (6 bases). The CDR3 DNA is TGTGCCAGCAGTCCAGGGGACATAGGTGAAGCTTTCTTT. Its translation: CASSPGDIGEAFF.